The 18 T cell receptor beta chains given below trace back to one sample, sequenced in a study of cytomegalovirus exposure and HLA in healthy donors. The primer mix had 60 Vbeta and 13 Jbeta primers. Method: immunoSEQ multiplex PCR; TCRdb's copy keeps in-frame clones and lacks some. This listing includes tens of thousands of clones. The sequencing input was PBMCs. The origin of the receptors is a female donor in good health and CMV-seropositive.

CDR3 residues: CSVEGPGGMNTEAFF. The CDR3 DNA sequence: TGCAGCGTTGAGGGACCGGGGGGGATGAACACTGAAGCTTTCTTT. V gene TRBV29-1 combines with J gene TRBJ1-1; D is possibly TRBD1 (5 bases). CDR3 size: 15 residues. Germline CDR1 is SQVTM and CDR2 is ANQGSEA. V lost 3 bases to trimming and J lost 0 bases, with 14 bases between them.

This rearrangement joins TRBV5-4 to TRBJ1-2; D call uncertain. Germline V lookup: CDR1 SGHNT, CDR2 YYREEE (reference sequence). With 0 bases removed from V and 5 bases from J, the gap between germline ends came to 8 bases. This CDR3 has 13 residues. The DNA of the CDR3 is TGTGCCAGCAGCTTGGCCGGCGGGTATGGCTACACCTTC. Its protein is CASSLAGGYGYTF.

This sequence joins TRBV7-2 and TRBJ2-5; TRBD1 might be the D (6 bases). The J call is uncertain, as TRBJ2-7 better fits the DNA end. This CDR3 comprises 13 residues. The germline V gene has CDR1 SGHTA and CDR2 FQGNSA. The DNA of the CDR3 is TGTGCCAGCAGCTTGTCCAGGGGCTACGAGCAGTACTTC. This codes for CASSLSRGYEQYF.

CDR3 protein: CASSQVSQPAKLFF. CDR3 nucleotides: TGCGCCAGCAGCCAAGTCTCACAACCCGCAAAACTGTTTTTT. This chain uses TRBV4-3 with TRBJ1-4, with D unclear. V lost 1 base and J 10 bases, leaving 13 bases between the germline ends. The CDR3 runs to 14 residues. Germline V gene lookup returns CDR1 LGHNA and CDR2 YSLEER.

The CDR3 here is CASSTLPQGTDTQYF. CDR3 coding DNA: TGTGCCAGTAGTACCCTCCCACAGGGAACAGATACGCAGTATTTT. This sequence joins TRBV19 and TRBJ2-3; the D gene is possibly TRBD1 (6 bases). Trimming removed 4 bases at V and 3 bases at J, with 14 bases between. The CDR3 has 15 amino acids. Germline CDR1 is LNHDA and CDR2 is SQIVND (reference sequence).

V gene TRBV18 combines with J gene TRBJ1-1; TRBD1 matches 8 bases. CDR1 is KGHSH, CDR2 LQKENI, per germline. V shed 2 bases and J 7 bases; nucleotides not matched to a gene: 6. This CDR3 is built from 14 residues. This CDR3 reads CASSPDRGVGEAFF. CDR3 bases: TGTGCCAGCTCACCAGACAGGGGTGTGGGTGAAGCTTTCTTT. The full variable domain, rest sourced from reference TRBV18 and TRBJ1-1, is NAGVMQNPRHLVRRRGQEARLRCSPMKGHSHVYWYRQLPEEGLKFMVYLQKENIIDESGMPKERFSAEFPKEGPSILRIQQVVRGDSAAYFCASSPDRGVGEAFFGQGTRLTVV.

The chain is built from TRBV6-1 and TRBJ2-7; a possible D gene is TRBD1 (6 bases). Trimming stripped 2 bases from V and 5 bases from J, with 13 bases between. Germline values: CDR1 MNHNS, CDR2 SASEGT. CDR3 size: 14 residues. The CDR3 region has the DNA TGTGCCAGCAGTGAACCAGGGGCAAGGCACGAGCAGTACTTC. Translating gives CASSEPGARHEQYF.

The chain uses TRBV29-1 and TRBJ2-1; TRBD1 is a possible D gene (6 bases). This CDR3 comprises 13 residues. V was shortened by 5 bases and J by 3 bases, with 11 bases between the two germline ends. CDR1 SQVTM and CDR2 ANQGSEA come from the germline V gene. The CDR3 spells CSVQGPNYNEQFF. For the CDR3, the DNA is TGCAGCGTTCAGGGGCCCAACTACAATGAGCAGTTCTTC.

V usage is TRBV28 and J usage is TRBJ2-5; perhaps TRBD1 as D (6 bases). Trimming left V 7 bases short and J 2 bases short, with 17 bases between. Germline V gene sequence: CDR1 MDHEN, CDR2 SYDVKM. This CDR3 spans 15 amino acids. CDR3 sequence reads: CASTSAGARQETQYF. CDR3 DNA sequence: TGTGCCAGCACCTCGGCAGGGGCAAGACAAGAGACCCAGTACTTC.

The chain combines TRBV6-1 with TRBJ2-6; perhaps TRBD1 as D (8 bases). Trimming cost V 7 bases and J 3 bases, with 10 bases left between them. This CDR3 contains 14 residues. Germline-derived CDR1 and CDR2 are MNHNS and SASEGT. Here the CDR3 reads CASNRGGGANVLTF. CDR3 bases: TGTGCCAGCAACAGGGGGGGTGGGGCCAACGTCCTGACTTTC.

The V call is TRBV7-2, the J call TRBJ2-1; the match to TRBD2 covers 8 bases. The CDR3 is 17 amino acids. Germline V gene sequence: CDR1 SGHTA, CDR2 FQGNSA. Trimming at V came to 1 base and at J to 5 bases, leaving 10 bases not matched to a gene. The CDR3, as DNA: TGTGCCAGCAGCTTAGTAGGGATTAGCGGGAACGACAATGAGCAGTTCTTC. This translates into CASSLVGISGNDNEQFF.

The chain uses TRBV25-1 and TRBJ2-7; 7 bases fit TRBD2. The CDR3 loop spans 14 amino acids. After removal of 6 bases from V and 0 bases from J, the junction contained 5 bases not matched to a gene. Germline V gene sequence: CDR1 MGHDK, CDR2 SYGVNS. Written as DNA, the CDR3 is TGTGCCAGCAGGCCGGGCGGGGGCTCCTACGAGCAGTACTTC. Translating gives CASRPGGGSYEQYF.

This rearrangement joins TRBV27 to TRBJ2-3; no clear D. Trimming cost V 5 bases and J 7 bases, with 13 bases left between them. This CDR3 contains 13 residues. Germline V gene lookup returns CDR1 MNHEY and CDR2 SMNVEV (reference sequence). The CDR3 here is CASSPRSAYTQYF. The CDR3 DNA sequence: TGTGCCAGCAGTCCCCGGAGTGCGTATACGCAGTATTTT.

This chain links TRBV6-5 with TRBJ1-1, with D possibly being TRBD1 (6 bases). The germline CDR1 and CDR2 sequences are MNHEY and SVGAGI. This CDR3 has 13 amino acids. V was clipped by 8 bases and J by 0 bases, with 10 bases between them. The CDR3 here is CASWQGMNTEAFF. The CDR3 DNA sequence: TGTGCCAGCTGGCAGGGGATGAACACTGAAGCTTTCTTT.

The chain uses TRBV28 and TRBJ1-5; D is perhaps TRBD1 (6 bases). The length of the CDR3 is 13 residues. Trimming pared 6 bases from V and 5 bases from J, leaving 11 bases between. Germline values: CDR1 MDHEN, CDR2 SYDVKM. For the CDR3, the DNA is TGTGCCAGCAGATCGGACAGCTATCAGCCCCAGCATTTT. Its translation is CASRSDSYQPQHF.

This sequence joins TRBV29-1 and TRBJ2-1, with 13 bases matching TRBD2. CDR3 length: 14 amino acids. J lost 9 bases, V lost 8 bases, and 10 bases had no gene match. Germline lookup yields CDR1 SQVTM and CDR2 ANQGSEA. CDR3 nucleotides: TGCAGCAGCAGACTAGCGGGAGGTTCAGGTGAGCAGTTCTTC. Amino acids: CSSRLAGGSGEQFF.

This chain uses TRBV4-3 with TRBJ2-1, with 9 bases aligning to TRBD2. Germline V gene data show CDR1 as LGHNA and CDR2 as YSLEER. This CDR3 comprises 17 residues. V lost 2 bases, J lost 0 bases, and 5 bases stayed unmatched. CDR3 amino acids: CASSQLSGGSSYNEQFF. The DNA of the CDR3 is TGCGCCAGCAGCCAACTAAGCGGGGGGAGCTCCTACAATGAGCAGTTCTTC.

As concerns this clone: One junction end disagrees with the germline gene, perhaps due to a read error. Here the CDR3 DNA reads TGCGCCAGCAGCCAAGGACCGGGACAGGGACTTAACTTC. This translates into CASSQGPGQGLNF. This chain uses TRBV4-1 with TRBJ2-5; 9 nucleotides line up with TRBD1. This CDR3 has 13 residues. Germline V lookup: CDR1 MGHRA, CDR2 YSYEKL.